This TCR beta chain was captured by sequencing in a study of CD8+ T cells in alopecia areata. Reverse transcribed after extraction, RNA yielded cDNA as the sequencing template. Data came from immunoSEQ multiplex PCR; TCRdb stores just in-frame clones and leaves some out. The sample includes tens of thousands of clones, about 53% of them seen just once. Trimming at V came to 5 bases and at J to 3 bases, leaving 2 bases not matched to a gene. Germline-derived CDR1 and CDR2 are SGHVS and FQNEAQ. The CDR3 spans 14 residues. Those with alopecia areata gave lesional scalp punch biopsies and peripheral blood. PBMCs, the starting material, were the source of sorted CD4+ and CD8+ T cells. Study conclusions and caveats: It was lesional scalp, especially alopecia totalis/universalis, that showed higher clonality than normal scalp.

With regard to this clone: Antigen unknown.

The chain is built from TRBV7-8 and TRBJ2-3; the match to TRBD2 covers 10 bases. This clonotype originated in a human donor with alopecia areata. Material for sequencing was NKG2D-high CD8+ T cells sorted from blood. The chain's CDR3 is CASSPGLATDTQYF. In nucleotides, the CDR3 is TGTGCCAGCAGCCCGGGACTAGCGACAGATACGCAGTATTTT.